Sequencing of this T cell receptor (beta chain) was carried out in a study of T cells in women clearing cervical HPV infection. All donors had a single incident cervical HPV16 infection, not prevalent. General observations from the study: Cases and controls were distinguished at AUC approximately 0.8 by richness and V genes.

This CDR3 has 13 residues. The V segment lost 10 bases and the J segment 1 base; nucleotides outside the gene matches: 6. The V gene's germline CDR1 is LNHDA and CDR2 SQIVND (reference sequence). Details on this clone: Antigen unknown. The sequence runs out 3 residues before the end of the CDR3; the remainder is reconstructed from the germline J gene.

Produced via immunoSEQ multiplex PCR; TCRdb's table is partial and in-frame only. Its table lists roughly 30,000 clones. The sequence came from a woman aged 18 to 75 with a cervical HPV16 infection that either progressed to CIN3+ or cleared (not recorded which). This chain joins TRBV19 and TRBJ1-2, with 7 bases lining up with TRBD1. The sample consisted of blood buffy coat. The CDR3 sequence is CATTGQVNYGYTF. The covered CDR3 bases are TGTGCCACGACAGGGCAGGTTAACTATGGC.